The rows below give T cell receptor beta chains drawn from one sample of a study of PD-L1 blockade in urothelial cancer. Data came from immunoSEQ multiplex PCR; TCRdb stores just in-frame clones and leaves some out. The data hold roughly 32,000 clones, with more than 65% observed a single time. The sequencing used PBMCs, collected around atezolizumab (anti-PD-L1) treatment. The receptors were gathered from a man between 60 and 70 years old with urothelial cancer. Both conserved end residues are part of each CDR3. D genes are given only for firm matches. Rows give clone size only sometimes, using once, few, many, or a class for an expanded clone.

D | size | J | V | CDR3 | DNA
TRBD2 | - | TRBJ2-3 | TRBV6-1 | CASSEGTSVKGTQYF | TGTGCCAGCAGTGAAGGGACTAGCGTAAAGGGAACGCAGTATTTT
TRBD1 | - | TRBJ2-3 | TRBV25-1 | CASSKRQGGTDTQYF | TGTGCCAGCTCGAAGCGACAGGGGGGCACAGATACGCAGTATTTT
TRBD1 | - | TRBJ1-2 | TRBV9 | CASSTRDRVGYGYTF | TGTGCCAGCAGCACGCGGGACAGGGTAGGATATGGCTACACCTTC
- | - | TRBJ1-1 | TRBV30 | CAWGHGNTEAFF | TGTGCCTGGGGACACGGGAACACTGAAGCTTTCTTT
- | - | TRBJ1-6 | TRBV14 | CASSQDRTGYSPLHF | TGTGCCAGCAGCCAAGATCGTACAGGTTATTCACCCCTCCACTTT
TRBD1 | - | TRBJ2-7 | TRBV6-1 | CASRLLGTGPYEQYF | TGTGCCAGCAGGCTACTTGGGACAGGGCCCTACGAGCAGTACTTC
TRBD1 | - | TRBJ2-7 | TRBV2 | CASSEQTGVPEQYF | TGTGCCAGCAGTGAACAGACAGGGGTGCCCGAGCAGTACTTC
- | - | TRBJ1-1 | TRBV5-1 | CASSLFGGANTEAFF | TGCGCCAGCAGCTTGTTTGGGGGGGCGAACACTGAAGCTTTCTTT
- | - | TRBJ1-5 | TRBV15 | CATSRDQGPVGNQPQHF | TGTGCCACCAGCAGAGATCAGGGGCCGGTGGGCAATCAGCCCCAGCATTTT
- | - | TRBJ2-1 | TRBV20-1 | CSANTYNEQFF | TGCAGTGCTAACACGTACAATGAGCAGTTCTTC
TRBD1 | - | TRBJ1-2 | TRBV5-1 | CASSLAGTGGEGYTF | TGCGCCAGCAGCTTGGCAGGGACAGGGGGCGAGGGCTACACCTTC
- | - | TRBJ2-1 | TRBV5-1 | CASSRELAYNEQFF | TGCGCCAGCAGCCGTGAACTAGCCTACAATGAGCAGTTCTTC
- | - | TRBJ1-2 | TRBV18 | CASSPQGLESYTF | TGTGCCAGCTCACCCCAGGGCTTGGAAAGCTACACCTTC
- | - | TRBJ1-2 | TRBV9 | CASSVDQRNYGYTF | TGTGCCAGCAGCGTAGATCAGCGGAACTATGGCTACACCTTC
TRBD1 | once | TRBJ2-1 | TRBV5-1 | CASSRHSQGALYNEQFF | TGCGCCAGCAGCCGACACTCCCAGGGGGCTCTTTACAATGAGCAGTTCTTC
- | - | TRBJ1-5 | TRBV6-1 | CASSPAGRDQPQHF | TGTGCCAGCAGCCCGGCGGGGAGGGATCAGCCCCAGCATTTT
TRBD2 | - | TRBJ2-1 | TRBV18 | CASSPLSTSATTYNEQFF | TGTGCCAGCTCACCTCTTTCGACTAGCGCGACTACCTACAATGAGCAGTTCTTC
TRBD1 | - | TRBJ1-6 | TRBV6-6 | CASTRDRVSNSPLHF | TGTGCCAGCACTAGGGACAGGGTTAGTAACTCACCCCTCCACTTT
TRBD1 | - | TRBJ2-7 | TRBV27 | CASSLWKGQGRNEQYF | TGTGCCAGCAGTTTGTGGAAGGGACAGGGAAGGAACGAGCAGTACTTC
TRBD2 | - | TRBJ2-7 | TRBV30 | CAWSVRGLARYEQYF | TGTGCCTGGAGTGTTAGAGGACTAGCGAGATACGAGCAGTACTTC
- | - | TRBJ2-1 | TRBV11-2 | CASSLDGRRGRYNEQFF | TGTGCCAGCAGCTTAGACGGTCGGCGGGGGCGTTACAATGAGCAGTTCTTC
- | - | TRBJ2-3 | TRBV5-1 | CASSSSRIATDTQYF | TGCGCCAGCAGCTCGTCGCGGATAGCGACAGATACGCAGTATTTT
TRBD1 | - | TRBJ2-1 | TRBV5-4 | CASSPGTARSYNEQFF | TGTGCCAGCAGCCCCGGGACAGCCCGCTCCTACAATGAGCAGTTCTTC
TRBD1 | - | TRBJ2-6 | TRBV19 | CASSTGTGKSSGANVLTF | TGTGCCAGTAGTACCGGGACAGGGAAGAGCTCTGGGGCCAACGTCCTGACTTTC
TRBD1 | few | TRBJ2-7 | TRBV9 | CASSVTRQGESHEQYF | TGTGCCAGCAGCGTAACGAGACAGGGGGAGAGCCACGAGCAGTACTTC
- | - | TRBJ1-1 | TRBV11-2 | CASSLSQGTTEAFF | TGTGCCAGCAGCTTGAGCCAGGGGACCACTGAAGCTTTCTTT
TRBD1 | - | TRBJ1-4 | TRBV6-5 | CASRTGVEKLFF | TGTGCCAGCCGGACAGGGGTCGAAAAACTGTTTTTT
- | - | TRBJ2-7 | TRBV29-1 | CSVEFSETGETYEQYF | TGCAGCGTTGAGTTTTCCGAAACCGGGGAAACCTACGAGCAGTACTTC
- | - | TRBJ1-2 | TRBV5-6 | CASSGGTGLNYGYTF | TGTGCCAGCAGCGGCGGCACCGGGTTAAACTATGGCTACACCTTC
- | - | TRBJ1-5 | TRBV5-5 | CASSLGGPNQPQHF | TGTGCCAGCAGCTTGGGGGGGCCGAATCAGCCCCAGCATTTT
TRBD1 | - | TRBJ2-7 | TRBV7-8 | CASSSETGLLSYEQYF | TGTGCCAGCAGCTCCGAGACAGGGCTTCTCTCCTACGAGCAGTACTTC
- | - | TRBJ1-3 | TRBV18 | CASSPGRPGDTGNTIYF | TGTGCCAGCTCACCAGGACGCCCCGGGGATACGGGAAACACCATATATTTT
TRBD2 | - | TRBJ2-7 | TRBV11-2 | CASSSAGGYEQYF | TGTGCCAGCAGCTCCGCGGGAGGGTACGAGCAGTACTTC
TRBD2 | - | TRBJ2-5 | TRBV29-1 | CSVGTSGLYQETQYF | TGCAGCGTTGGGACTAGCGGGCTGTACCAAGAGACCCAGTACTTC
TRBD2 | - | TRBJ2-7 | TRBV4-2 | CASSLGLAGYEQYF | TGTGCCAGCAGCCTTGGACTAGCGGGCTACGAGCAGTACTTC
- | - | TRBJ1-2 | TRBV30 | CAWSRRWGYTF | TGTGCCTGGAGCCGTCGGTGGGGCTACACCTTC
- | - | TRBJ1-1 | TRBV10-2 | CASRAQANTEAFF | TGCGCCAGCAGGGCCCAGGCGAACACTGAAGCTTTCTTT
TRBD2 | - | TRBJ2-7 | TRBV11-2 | CASSLEGGGAYEQYF | TGTGCCAGCAGCTTAGAGGGCGGGGGGGCCTACGAGCAGTACTTC
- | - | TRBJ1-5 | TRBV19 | CASSILGDQPQHF | TGTGCCAGTAGTATACTTGGAGATCAGCCCCAGCATTTT
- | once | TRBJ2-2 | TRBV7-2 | CASSTPGDTGELFF | TGTGCCAGCAGCACACCAGGGGACACCGGGGAGCTGTTTTTT
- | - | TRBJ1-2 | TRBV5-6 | CASSFVRGTQAYGYTF | TGTGCCAGCAGCTTCGTCCGGGGAACGCAGGCTTATGGCTACACCTTC
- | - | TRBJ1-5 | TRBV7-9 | CASSRGSGPNQPQHF | TGTGCCAGCAGCAGGGGGTCGGGGCCAAATCAGCCCCAGCATTTT
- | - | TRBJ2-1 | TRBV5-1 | CASSLSELFVNEQFF | TGCGCCAGCAGCTTGTCAGAATTATTCGTAAATGAGCAGTTCTTC
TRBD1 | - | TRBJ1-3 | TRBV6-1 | CASSEADLQGFGNTIYF | TGTGCCAGCAGTGAAGCAGACCTACAGGGGTTCGGAAACACCATATATTTT
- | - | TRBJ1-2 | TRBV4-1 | CASSQDRAGAQDYGYTF | TGCGCCAGCAGCCAAGATCGGGCAGGGGCCCAGGACTATGGCTACACCTTC
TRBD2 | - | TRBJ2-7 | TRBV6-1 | CASSEGGLAPYEQYF | TGTGCCAGCAGTGAAGGAGGACTAGCACCCTACGAGCAGTACTTC
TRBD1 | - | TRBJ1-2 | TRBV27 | CASSLEGTGSYGYTF | TGTGCCAGCAGTTTAGAAGGGACAGGGTCCTATGGCTACACCTTC
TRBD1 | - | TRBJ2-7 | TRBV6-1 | CASTVEGTEYEQYF | TGTGCCAGCACCGTAGAGGGGACAGAGTACGAGCAGTACTTC
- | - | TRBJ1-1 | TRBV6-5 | CASSYFHTGKIEAFF | TGTGCCAGCAGTTACTTTCACACAGGGAAGATTGAAGCTTTCTTT
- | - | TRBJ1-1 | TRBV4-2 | CASSQANRENTEAFF | TGTGCCAGCAGCCAAGCGAACAGGGAGAACACTGAAGCTTTCTTT
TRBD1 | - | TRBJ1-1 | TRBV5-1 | CASSAGTGGLATEAFF | TGCGCCAGCAGCGCGGGGACAGGGGGCTTGGCCACTGAAGCTTTCTTT
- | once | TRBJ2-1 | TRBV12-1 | CASSLGLAGDFEQFF | TGTGCCAGCAGCCTCGGACTAGCGGGAGACTTTGAGCAGTTCTTC